A single sample is the source of the 10 T cell receptor beta chains below, sequenced in a study of T cell changes during pregnancy in multiple sclerosis. TCRdb's copy holds only in-frame clones and misses some; the assay was immunoSEQ multiplex PCR. This sample has 100,000 or so clones, with over 85% found just once. Material: peripheral blood, obtained after pregnancy. The receptors originated from a female donor in good health, enrolled as a control in a pregnancy study.

A few counts support this clone. The genes are TRBV5-1 and TRBJ1-1; no clear D gene. The V end was cut by 1 base, the J end by 4 bases, with 11 bases between. CDR3 size: 14 residues. Germline CDR1 SGHRS, CDR2 YFSETQ. Written as DNA, the CDR3 is TGCGCCAGCAGCTTGTTTCAGGTCGGCACTGAAGCTTTCTTT. Protein product: CASSLFQVGTEAFF.

Of note for this clone: The DNA is omitted, as the CDR3 cannot be located on it reliably, and the CDR3 follows TCRdb's listing. V gene TRBV19 combines with J gene TRBJ2-2; the D call in the table, TRBD1, was not verified against the DNA. The germline CDR1 and CDR2 sequences are LNHDA and SQIVND (reference sequence). Both ends counted, the CDR3 spans 14 residues. This CDR3 is CASTSGQNTGELFF.

The chain combines TRBV7-9 with TRBJ2-7; tentative D call: TRBD1 (6 bases). The CDR3 totals 14 residues. With 4 bases removed from V and 2 bases from J, the gap between germline ends came to 12 bases. Germline values: CDR1 SEHNR, CDR2 FQNEAQ (reference sequence). CDR3: CASSSRDTAYEQYF. The DNA for the CDR3 is TGTGCCAGCAGCTCACGGGACACCGCCTACGAGCAGTACTTC.

The chain recombines TRBV4-2 with TRBJ2-1, with TRBD2 identical over 10 bases. The CDR3 is made up of 17 amino acids. Germline V gene data show CDR1 as LGHNA and CDR2 as YNFKEQ. V was clipped by 3 bases and J by 0 bases; unmatched bases: 5. For the CDR3, the DNA is TGTGCCAGCAGCCAGGTAGCGGGAGGCCCCTCCTACAATGAGCAGTTCTTC. Protein product: CASSQVAGGPSYNEQFF.

The chain uses TRBV4-1 and TRBJ2-5, with TRBD1 identical over 8 bases. Trimming cost V 1 base and J 1 base; bases outside gene matches: 11. This CDR3 has 18 residues. Germline loops: CDR1 MGHRA, CDR2 YSYEKL. Written as DNA, the CDR3 is TGCGCCAGCAGCCAAGTTTTTGTAGGAACAGGGGGCCAAGAGACCCAGTACTTC. This codes for CASSQVFVGTGGQETQYF.

The chain recombines TRBV6-5 with TRBJ2-1, with D perhaps TRBD2 (5 bases). V lost 10 bases and J 9 bases, leaving 13 bases between the germline ends. CDR1 and CDR2 from the germline V gene are MNHEY and SVGAGI. The CDR3 length is 11 residues. As DNA, the CDR3 is TGTGCCACAGCCATTCGGGGTGAGCAGTTCTTC. Residues: CATAIRGEQFF.

V is TRBV4-2 and J is TRBJ2-1; 7 bases agree with TRBD2. CDR3 length: 18 amino acids. V lost 0 bases and J lost 2; bases outside the gene matches: 10. The germline V gene encodes CDR1 LGHNA and CDR2 YNFKEQ. The CDR3 is CASSQDPAIAGTYNEQFF. The CDR3 DNA is TGTGCCAGCAGCCAAGATCCCGCTATAGCGGGCACCTACAATGAGCAGTTCTTC.

J is TRBJ1-5 and V is TRBV12-1. TRBV12-1 is a pseudogene segment. The CDR3 covers 16 residues. The DNA for the CDR3 is TGTGCCAGGCTGAGCGAACGGCGAGGAAGCAATCAGCCCCAGCATTTT. This sequence encodes CARLSERRGSNQPQHF.

The genes are TRBV16 and TRBJ1-1; TRBD1 might be the D (5 bases). Germline lookup yields CDR1 KGHSY and CDR2 FQNENV. The CDR3 covers 13 residues. Trimming took 2 bases from V and 1 from J, leaving 5 bases between them. The CDR3, as DNA: TGTGCCAGCAGCCAACAGGGGAACACTGAAGCTTTCTTT. This encodes CASSQQGNTEAFF.

The chain couples TRBV28 to TRBJ2-7, with D possibly matching TRBD2 (6 bases). There are 15 residues in the CDR3. CDR1 MDHEN and CDR2 SYDVKM come from the germline V gene. V lost 2 bases, J lost 4 bases, and 15 bases lay in between. The CDR3 spells CASSLGGGGLYEQYF. CDR3 DNA sequence: TGTGCCAGCAGTTTAGGGGGTGGGGGGTTATACGAGCAGTACTTC.